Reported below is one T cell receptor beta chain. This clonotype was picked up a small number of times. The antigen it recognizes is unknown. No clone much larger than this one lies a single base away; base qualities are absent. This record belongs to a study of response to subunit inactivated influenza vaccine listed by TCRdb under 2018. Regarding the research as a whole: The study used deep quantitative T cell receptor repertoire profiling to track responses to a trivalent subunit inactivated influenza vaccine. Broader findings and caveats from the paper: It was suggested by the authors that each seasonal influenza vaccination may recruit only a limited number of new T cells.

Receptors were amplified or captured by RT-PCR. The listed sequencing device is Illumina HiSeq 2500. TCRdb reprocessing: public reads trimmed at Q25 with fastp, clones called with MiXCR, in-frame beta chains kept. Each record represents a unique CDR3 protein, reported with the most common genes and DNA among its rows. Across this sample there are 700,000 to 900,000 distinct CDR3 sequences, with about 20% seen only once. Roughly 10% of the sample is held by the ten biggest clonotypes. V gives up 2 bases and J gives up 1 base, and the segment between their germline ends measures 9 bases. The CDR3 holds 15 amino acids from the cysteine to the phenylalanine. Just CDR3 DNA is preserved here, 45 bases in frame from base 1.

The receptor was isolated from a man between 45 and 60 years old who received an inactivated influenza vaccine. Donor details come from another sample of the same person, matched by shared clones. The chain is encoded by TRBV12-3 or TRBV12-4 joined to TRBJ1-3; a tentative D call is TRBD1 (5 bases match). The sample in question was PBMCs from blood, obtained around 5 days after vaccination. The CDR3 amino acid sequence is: CASSLWGLSGNTIYF. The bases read TGTGCCAGCAGTTTATGGGGCCTGTCTGGAAACACCATATATTTT.